These 9 T cell receptor beta chains originate from one sample sequenced in a study of kidney transplant recipient with SARS-CoV-2 infection. TCRdb itself ran the reads through MiXCR, one entry per CDR3 protein. The table records fewer than 250,000 distinct CDR3 sequences, 25% to 35% of them present only once. The material was a blood sample, obtained at baseline and on day 111 from a kidney transplant recipient. The receptors were sampled from a young adult male patient who had COVID-19 and was a kidney transplant recipient. The graft donor may have contributed some T cells.

Points on this clonotype: This may come from a read error, since a much larger clone is one base off. The V gene is TRBV15, the J gene TRBJ1-5; D possibly corresponds to TRBD1 (5 bases). CDR3 length: 20 residues. Germline V lookup: CDR1 LNHNV, CDR2 YYDKDF (reference sequence). The V end was cut by 5 bases, the J end by 1 base, with 27 bases between. CDR3 protein: CATSGNQDKDTSRSNQPQHF. DNA for the CDR3: TGTGCCACCAGCGGTAACCAGGACAAGGACACCTCACGGAGCAATCAGCCCCAGCATTTT.

This clonotype has ten or more counts. The gene calls are TRBV28 and TRBJ2-1; 9 positions match TRBD1. Per germline, CDR1 MDHEN and CDR2 SYDVKM. CDR3 length equals 16 residues. V lost 5 bases and J lost 3; bases outside the gene matches: 8. For the CDR3, the DNA is TGTGCCAGCAGTACAGTAGGACAGGGGCGCTACAATGAGCAGTTCTTC. This translates into CASSTVGQGRYNEQFF. The full variable domain, its missing parts supplied by reference TRBV28 and TRBJ2-1, is DVKVTQSSRYLVKRTGEKVFLECVQDMDHENMFWYRQDPGLGLRLIYFSYDVKMKEKGDIPEGYSVSREKKERFSLILESASTNQTSMYLCASSTVGQGRYNEQFFGPGTRLTVL.

This clonotype has ten or more counts. The chain links TRBV6-4 to TRBJ1-2; D unclear. From germline, CDR1 is MRHNA and CDR2 SNTAGT. The CDR3 loop spans 17 amino acids. V shed 5 bases and J shed 4 bases, with 23 bases lying between them. CDR3 nucleotides: TGTGCCAGCAGTACAGCAAACTCACACGGAAAGACCTATGGCTACACCTTC. This codes for CASSTANSHGKTYGYTF.

This clonotype was recorded at least ten times. The junction does not match germline at one end; this may be a read error. The chain combines TRBV7-6 with TRBJ2-2, with TRBD1 as a possible D gene (5 bases). The germline gives CDR1 SGHVS, CDR2 FNYEAQ. The CDR3 is 13 amino acids. The CDR3 DNA reads as TGTGCTAGCAGCTTAGGGGTAAACGGGGAGCTGTTTTTT. Amino acid sequence: CASSLGVNGELFF.

This clonotype occurred a few times. The V and J genes are TRBV6-4 and TRBJ2-3, with no clear D. Germline lookup yields CDR1 MRHNA and CDR2 SNTAGT. Trimming pared 0 bases from V and 0 bases from J, leaving 4 bases between. This CDR3 comprises 14 residues. CDR3 sequence: CASSDSDSTDTQYF. Here the CDR3 DNA reads TGTGCCAGCAGTGACTCGGACAGCACAGATACGCAGTATTTT.

The rearrangement links TRBV9 to TRBJ2-1; 10 bases fit TRBD2. V lost 2 bases to trimming and J lost 7 bases; unmatched junction nucleotides: 0. Germline V gene data show CDR1 as SGDLS and CDR2 as YYNGEE. The CDR3 totals 13 residues. The chain's CDR3 is CASSVTSGNEQFF. CDR3 bases: TGTGCCAGCAGCGTGACTAGCGGGAATGAGCAGTTCTTC.

This clonotype was seen ten or more times. The chain carries TRBV7-9 and TRBJ2-5; possibly TRBD2 for D (6 bases). From germline, CDR1 is SEHNR and CDR2 FQNEAQ (reference sequence). With 5 bases removed from V and 1 base from J, the gap between germline ends came to 14 bases. The CDR3 spans 15 residues. The CDR3, as DNA: TGTGCCAGCAGCCCGAGGACTACCCTCCAAGAGACCCAGTACTTC. This gives the protein CASSPRTTLQETQYF.

The gene calls are TRBV2 and TRBJ2-5; 7 bases are a match to TRBD2. Unmatched junction bases numbered 4, after V lost 9 bases and J lost 9 bases. There are 10 residues in the CDR3. CDR1 is SNHLY, CDR2 FYNNEI, per germline. The DNA for the CDR3 is TGTGCCAGAGGGAGGGAGGCCCAGTACTTC. As protein: CARGREAQYF.

This clonotype was observed many times. This chain joins TRBV5-1 and TRBJ2-7, with D perhaps matching TRBD1 (5 bases). There are 13 residues in the CDR3. Germline loops: CDR1 SGHRS, CDR2 YFSETQ. V gave up 2 bases and J gave up 1 base, with 7 bases separating them. This CDR3 is CASSFAGSYEQYF. The CDR3 nucleotides are TGCGCCAGCAGCTTCGCAGGGTCCTACGAGCAGTACTTC.